This T cell receptor (beta chain) was profiled in a study of metastatic and nonmetastatic thyroid tumors. As for the study in general: Malignant and benign thyroid patients had repertoires compared in peripheral blood and tumor or nodule tissue.

The CDR3 consists of 14 residues. V lost 1 base and J 6 bases, leaving 11 bases between the germline ends. The V gene's germline CDR1 is LGHNA and CDR2 YNFKEQ. This clone was recorded at least ten times. Antigen: not known. No patient received treatment before thyroid surgery. In the study's own analysis: Between-group CDR3 differences, defined by clinicopathological status, yielded a distant-metastasis classifier for papillary thyroid cancer. TCRdb re-analyzed the PCR reads using MiXCR. What appears here as the V and J calls and clone size reflects TCRdb's work, not the paper's. The sample records just under 45,000 clones, approximately 3% being singletons. Findings of the study overall: Versus benign nodules, malignant thyroid tumors reportedly had significantly higher TCR beta diversity, in blood and tumor.

Sequencing was carried out using blood. The chain has TRBV4-2 and TRBJ2-3; D ambiguous. This clonotype was obtained from a female donor with papillary thyroid cancer or a benign thyroid nodule (not recorded which). Some clones in this sample may be carry-over from other donors' samples. CDR3 in amino acids: CASSQGVLEDTQYF. CDR3 in DNA: TGTGCCAGCAGCCAAGGGGTTTTGGAGGATACGCAGTATTTT.